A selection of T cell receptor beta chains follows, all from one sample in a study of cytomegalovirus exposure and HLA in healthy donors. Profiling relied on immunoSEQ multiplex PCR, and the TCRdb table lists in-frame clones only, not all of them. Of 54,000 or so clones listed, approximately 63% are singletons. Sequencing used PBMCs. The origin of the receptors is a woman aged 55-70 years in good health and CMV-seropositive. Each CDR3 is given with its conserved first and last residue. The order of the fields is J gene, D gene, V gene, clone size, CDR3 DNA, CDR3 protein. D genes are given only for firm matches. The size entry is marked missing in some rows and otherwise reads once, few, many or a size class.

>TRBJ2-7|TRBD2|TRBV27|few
TGTGCCAGCAGTCCATCGACTAGCGGGAAAGTCTACGAGCAGTACTTC
CASSPSTSGKVYEQYF
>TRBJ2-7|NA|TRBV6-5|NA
TGTGCCAGCACTGCCAGTTCCTACGAGCAGTACTTC
CASTASSYEQYF
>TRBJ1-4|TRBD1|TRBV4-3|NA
TGCGCCAGCAGCCAAGGGGCGACAGGGGAGGAAAAACTGTTTTTT
CASSQGATGEEKLFF
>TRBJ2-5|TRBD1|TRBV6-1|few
TGTGCCAGCAGTGAACCGGGACAGCAAGAGACCCAGTACTTC
CASSEPGQQETQYF
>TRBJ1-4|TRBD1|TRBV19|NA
TGTGCCAGTAGCCTTCGGACAGGAAGTGAAAAACTGTTTTTT
CASSLRTGSEKLFF
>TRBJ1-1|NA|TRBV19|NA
TGTGCCAGTACCGACTTCCCCCGGGGTGTGAACACTGAAGCTTTCTTT
CASTDFPRGVNTEAFF
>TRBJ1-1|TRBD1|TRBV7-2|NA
TGTGCCAGCAGCTTGACAGGGGTAGACACTGAAGCTTTCTTT
CASSLTGVDTEAFF
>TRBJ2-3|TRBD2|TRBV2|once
TGTGCCAGCAGCCCAGAATCAAGCGGGGGCCTCACAGATACGCAGTATTTT
CASSPESSGGLTDTQYF
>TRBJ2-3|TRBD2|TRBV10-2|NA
TGCGCCAGCAGTGAGTCCAGCGGGGGATTCACAGATACGCAGTATTTT
CASSESSGGFTDTQYF
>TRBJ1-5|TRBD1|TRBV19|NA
TGTGCCAGTAGTATTCGGGGGACAGGGGATGCGGATCAGCCCCAGCATTTT
CASSIRGTGDADQPQHF
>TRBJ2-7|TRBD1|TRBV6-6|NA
TGTGCCAGCAGCCTGACAGGGGGAGGGGACGAGCAGTACTTC
CASSLTGGGDEQYF
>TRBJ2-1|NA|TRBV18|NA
TGTGCCAGCTCACCAGGGCAGTTCTACAATGAGCAGTTCTTC
CASSPGQFYNEQFF
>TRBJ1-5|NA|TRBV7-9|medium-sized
TGTTCCAGCAGCTTACTAGGTTCAGGGGCGGGCCAGCCCCAGCATTTT
CSSSLLGSGAGQPQHF
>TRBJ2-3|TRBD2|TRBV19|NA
TGTGCCAGTAGTTCGGGGGGTTCGAACACAGATACGCAGTATTTT
CASSSGGSNTDTQYF
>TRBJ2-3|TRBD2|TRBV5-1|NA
TGCGCCAGCAGCCAAGAAGCGGGGGGGCTTGCAGATACGCAGTATTTT
CASSQEAGGLADTQYF
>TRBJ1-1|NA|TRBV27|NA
TGTGCCAGCAGTCCGCGTATAGTCACTGAAGCTTTCTTT
CASSPRIVTEAFF
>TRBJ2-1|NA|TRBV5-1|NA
TGCGCCAGCAGCTTCCCGGAGGGTCGGGAGCAGTTCTTC
CASSFPEGREQFF
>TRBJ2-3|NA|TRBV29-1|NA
TGCAGCGTTGAGTCCGGCGGGGTGCCAGGTACGCAGTATTTT
CSVESGGVPGTQYF
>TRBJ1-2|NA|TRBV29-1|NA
TGCAGCGTAGGGGACACCCCGGGTGAGGGCTACACCTTC
CSVGDTPGEGYTF
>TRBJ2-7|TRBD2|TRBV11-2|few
TGTGCCAGCAGCCTCTTGGGACTAGCGGGGGGTTACGAGCAGTACTTC
CASSLLGLAGGYEQYF
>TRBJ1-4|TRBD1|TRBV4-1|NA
TGCGCCAGCAGCCAACGCTGGACAGGGGAAGATAATGAAAAACTGTTTTTT
CASSQRWTGEDNEKLFF
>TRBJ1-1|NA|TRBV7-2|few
TGTGCCAGCAGAGGAGGGCTCATGAACACTGAAGCTTTCTTT
CASRGGLMNTEAFF
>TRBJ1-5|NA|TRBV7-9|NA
TGTGCCAGCAGCTTAGACAGCACCCAGCCCCAGCATTTT
CASSLDSTQPQHF
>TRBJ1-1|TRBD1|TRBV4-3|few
TGCGCCAGCAGCCAAGAATTGAGACAGGGGTCTGAAGCTTTCTTT
CASSQELRQGSEAFF
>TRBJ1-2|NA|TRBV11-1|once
TGTGCCAGCAGCCATCAGGGGTTAAACTATGGCTACACCTTC
CASSHQGLNYGYTF
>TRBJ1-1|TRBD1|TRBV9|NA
TGTGCCAGCAGCGTAAGTCCGGACCCAGGGGGCACTGAAGCTTTCTTT
CASSVSPDPGGTEAFF
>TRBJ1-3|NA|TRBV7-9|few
TGTGCCAACGGAGAATCTGGAAACACCATATATTTT
CANGESGNTIYF
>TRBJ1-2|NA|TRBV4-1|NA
TGCGCCAGCCACCCCCCCGGGACACCTGGGGGCTACACCTTC
CASHPPGTPGGYTF
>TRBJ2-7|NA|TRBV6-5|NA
TGTGCCAGCAGTTACTCCTTGGGGAGCTCCTACGAGCAGTACTTC
CASSYSLGSSYEQYF
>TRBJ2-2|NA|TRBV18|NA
TGTGCCAGCTCACCAGCGGAGAACACCGGGGAGCTGTTTTTT
CASSPAENTGELFF
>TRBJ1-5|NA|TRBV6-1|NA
TGTGCCAGCTGGAGGACGGGGAATCAGCCCCAGCATTTT
CASWRTGNQPQHF
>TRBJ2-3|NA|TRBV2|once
TGTGCCAGCAGTGTCGGTCCCGGAGGGCCAGATACGCAGTATTTT
CASSVGPGGPDTQYF
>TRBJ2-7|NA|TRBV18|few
TGTGCCAGCTCACCAGATGTCACTCGGGACGAGCAGTACTTC
CASSPDVTRDEQYF
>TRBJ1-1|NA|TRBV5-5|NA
TGTGCCAGCAGCTTCGGGGGGGACACTGAAGCTTTCTTT
CASSFGGDTEAFF
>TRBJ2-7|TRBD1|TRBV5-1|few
TGCGCCAGCAGCTTGGCCCCAGGGGGCGGGGAAACCGCCTACGAGCAGTACTTC
CASSLAPGGGETAYEQYF
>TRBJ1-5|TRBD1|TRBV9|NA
TGTGCCAGCAGCGAGGACAGGGGAGAAGCGCCCCAGCATTTT
CASSEDRGEAPQHF
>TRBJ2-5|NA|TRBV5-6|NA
TGTGCCAGCAGCTTGGAACTAAAGGAGACCCAGTACTTC
CASSLELKETQYF
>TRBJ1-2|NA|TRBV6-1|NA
TGTGCCAGCAGTGCAAGCGACAGGAACTATGGCTACACCTTC
CASSASDRNYGYTF
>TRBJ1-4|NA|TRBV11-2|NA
TGTGCCAGCAGCTCCCTCCAGGGGAGTTTTGAAAAACTGTTTTTT
CASSSLQGSFEKLFF
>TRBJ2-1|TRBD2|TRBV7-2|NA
TGTGCCAGCAGCCCAATCCCTAGCGGAACCCAACGAGATGAGCAGTTCTTC
CASSPIPSGTQRDEQFF
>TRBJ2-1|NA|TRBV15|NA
TGTGCCACAGAGGGGGACGCTTACAATGAGCAGTTCTTC
CATEGDAYNEQFF